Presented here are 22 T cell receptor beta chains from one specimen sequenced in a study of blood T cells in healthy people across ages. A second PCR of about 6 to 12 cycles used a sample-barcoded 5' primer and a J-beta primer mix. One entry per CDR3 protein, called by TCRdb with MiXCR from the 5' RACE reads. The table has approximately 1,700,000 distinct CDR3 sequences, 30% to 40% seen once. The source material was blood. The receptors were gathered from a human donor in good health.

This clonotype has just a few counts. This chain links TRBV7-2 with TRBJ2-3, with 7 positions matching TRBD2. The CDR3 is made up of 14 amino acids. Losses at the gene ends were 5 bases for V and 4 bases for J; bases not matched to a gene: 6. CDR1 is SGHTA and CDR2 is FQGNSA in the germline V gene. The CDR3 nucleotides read TGTGCCAGCAGCGCGACTAGCTTCCCAGATACGCAGTATTTT. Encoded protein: CASSATSFPDTQYF.

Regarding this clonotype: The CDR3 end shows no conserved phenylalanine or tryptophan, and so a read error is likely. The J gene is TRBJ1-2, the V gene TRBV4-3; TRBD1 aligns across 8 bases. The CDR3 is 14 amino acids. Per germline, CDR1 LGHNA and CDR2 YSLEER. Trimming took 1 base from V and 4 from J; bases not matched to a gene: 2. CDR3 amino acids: CASSQVRGPYGYTV. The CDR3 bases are TGCGCCAGCAGCCAAGTCAGGGGGCCCTATGGCTACACCGTC.

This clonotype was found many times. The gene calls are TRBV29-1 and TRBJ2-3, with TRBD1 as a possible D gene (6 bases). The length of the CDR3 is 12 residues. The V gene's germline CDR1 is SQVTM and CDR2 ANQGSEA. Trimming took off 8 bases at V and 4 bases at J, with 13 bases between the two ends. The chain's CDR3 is CSNQDSADTQYF. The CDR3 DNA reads TGCAGCAACCAGGACAGCGCAGATACGCAGTATTTT.

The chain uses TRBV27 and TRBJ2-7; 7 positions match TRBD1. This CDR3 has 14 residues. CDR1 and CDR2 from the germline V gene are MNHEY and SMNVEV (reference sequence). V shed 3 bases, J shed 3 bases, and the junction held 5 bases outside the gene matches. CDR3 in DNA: TGTGCCAGCAGTTTGGGGACAGTGGGCTACGAGCAGTACTTC. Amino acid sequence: CASSLGTVGYEQYF.

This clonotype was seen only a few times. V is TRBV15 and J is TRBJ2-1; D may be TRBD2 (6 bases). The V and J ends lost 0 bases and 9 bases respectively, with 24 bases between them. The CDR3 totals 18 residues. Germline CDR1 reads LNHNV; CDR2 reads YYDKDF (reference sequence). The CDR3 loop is CATSRDWGTGVALSEQFF. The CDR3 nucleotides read TGTGCCACCAGCAGAGATTGGGGGACGGGAGTAGCATTGAGTGAGCAGTTCTTC.

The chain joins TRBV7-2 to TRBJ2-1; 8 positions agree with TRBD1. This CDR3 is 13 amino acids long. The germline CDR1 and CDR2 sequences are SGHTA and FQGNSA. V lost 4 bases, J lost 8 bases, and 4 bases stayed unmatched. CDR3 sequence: CASSSQTGDEQFF. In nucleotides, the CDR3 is TGTGCCAGCAGCTCTCAGACAGGGGATGAGCAGTTCTTC.

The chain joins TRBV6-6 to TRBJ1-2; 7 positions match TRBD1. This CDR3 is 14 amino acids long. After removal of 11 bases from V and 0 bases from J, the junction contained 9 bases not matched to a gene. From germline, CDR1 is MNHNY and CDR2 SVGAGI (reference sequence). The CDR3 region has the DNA TGTGCCGGTTTACAGGGGCCATCTAACTATGGCTACACCTTC. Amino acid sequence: CAGLQGPSNYGYTF.

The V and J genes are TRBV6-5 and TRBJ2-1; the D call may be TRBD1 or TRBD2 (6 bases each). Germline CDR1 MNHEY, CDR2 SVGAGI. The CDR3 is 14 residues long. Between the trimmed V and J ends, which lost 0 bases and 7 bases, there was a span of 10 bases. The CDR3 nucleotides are TGTGCCAGCAGTTACTCTGGGGGGCAGAATGAGCAGTTCTTC. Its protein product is CASSYSGGQNEQFF.

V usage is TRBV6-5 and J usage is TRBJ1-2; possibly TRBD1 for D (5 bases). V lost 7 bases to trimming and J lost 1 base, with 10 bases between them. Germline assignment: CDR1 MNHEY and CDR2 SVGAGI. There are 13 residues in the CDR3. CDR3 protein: CASTRDLNYGYTF. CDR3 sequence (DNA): TGTGCCAGCACCAGGGATCTTAACTATGGCTACACCTTC.

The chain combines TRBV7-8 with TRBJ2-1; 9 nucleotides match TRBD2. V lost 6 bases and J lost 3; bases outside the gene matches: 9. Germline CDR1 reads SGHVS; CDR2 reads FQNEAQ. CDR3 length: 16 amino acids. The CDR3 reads CASSAGAGGNYNEQFF. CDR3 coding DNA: TGTGCCAGCAGTGCCGGAGCGGGGGGCAACTACAATGAGCAGTTCTTC.

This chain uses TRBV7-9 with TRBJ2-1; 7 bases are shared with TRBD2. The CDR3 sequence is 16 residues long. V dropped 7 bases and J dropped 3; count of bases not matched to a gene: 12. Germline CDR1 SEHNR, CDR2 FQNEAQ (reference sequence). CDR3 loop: CASNPPLGGDYNEQFF. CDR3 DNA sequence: TGTGCCAGCAACCCTCCGTTGGGAGGGGACTACAATGAGCAGTTCTTC. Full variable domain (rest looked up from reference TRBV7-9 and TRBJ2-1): DTGVSQNPRHKITKRGQNVTFRCDPISEHNRLYWYRQTLGQGPEFLTYFQNEAQLEKSRLLSDRFSAERPKGSFSTLEIQRTEQGDSAMYLCASNPPLGGDYNEQFFGPGTRLTVL.

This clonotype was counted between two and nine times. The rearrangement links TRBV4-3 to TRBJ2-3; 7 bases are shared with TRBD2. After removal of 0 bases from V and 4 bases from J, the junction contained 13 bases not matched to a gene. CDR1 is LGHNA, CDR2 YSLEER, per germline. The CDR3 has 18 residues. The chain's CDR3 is CASSQDGSLGGGADTQYF. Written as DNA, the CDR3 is TGCGCCAGCAGCCAAGATGGGTCTCTTGGGGGGGGGGCAGATACGCAGTATTTT.

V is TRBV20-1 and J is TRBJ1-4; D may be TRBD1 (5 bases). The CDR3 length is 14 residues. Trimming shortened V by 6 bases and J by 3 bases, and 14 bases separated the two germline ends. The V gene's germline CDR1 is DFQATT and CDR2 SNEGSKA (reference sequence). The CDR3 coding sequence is TGCAGTGCCCCTCCGGGGGGGTCTAATGAAAAACTGTTTTTT. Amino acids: CSAPPGGSNEKLFF.

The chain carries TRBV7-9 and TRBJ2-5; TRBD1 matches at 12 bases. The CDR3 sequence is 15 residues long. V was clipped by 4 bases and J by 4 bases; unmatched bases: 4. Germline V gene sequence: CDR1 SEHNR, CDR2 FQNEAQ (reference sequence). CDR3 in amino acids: CASSSGQGARETQYF. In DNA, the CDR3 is TGTGCCAGCAGCTCGGGACAGGGGGCGCGAGAGACCCAGTACTTC.

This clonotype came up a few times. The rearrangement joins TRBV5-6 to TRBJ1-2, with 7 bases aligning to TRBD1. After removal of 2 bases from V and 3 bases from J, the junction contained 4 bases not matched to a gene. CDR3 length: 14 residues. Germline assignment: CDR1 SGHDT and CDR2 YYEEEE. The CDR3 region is CASSFGQDDYGYTF. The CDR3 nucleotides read TGTGCCAGCAGCTTCGGACAGGACGACTATGGCTACACCTTC. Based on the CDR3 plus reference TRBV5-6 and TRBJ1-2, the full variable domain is DAGVTQSPTHLIKTRGQQVTLRCSPKSGHDTVSWYQQALGQGPQFIFQYYEEEERQRGNFPDRFSGHQFPNYSSELNVNALLLGDSALYLCASSFGQDDYGYTFGSGTRLTVV.

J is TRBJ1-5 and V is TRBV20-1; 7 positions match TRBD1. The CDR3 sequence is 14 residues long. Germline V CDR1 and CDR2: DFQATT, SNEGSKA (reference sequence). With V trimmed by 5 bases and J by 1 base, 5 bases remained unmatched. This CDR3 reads CSAQNRGSNQPQHF. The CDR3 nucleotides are TGCAGTGCTCAAAACAGGGGCAGCAATCAGCCCCAGCATTTT.

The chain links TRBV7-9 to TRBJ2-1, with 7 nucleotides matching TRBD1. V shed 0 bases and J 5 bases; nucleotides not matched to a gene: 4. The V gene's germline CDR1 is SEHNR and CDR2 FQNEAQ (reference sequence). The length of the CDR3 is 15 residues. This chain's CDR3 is CASSLAGTENNEQFF. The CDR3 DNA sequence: TGTGCCAGCAGCTTAGCCGGGACAGAAAACAATGAGCAGTTCTTC.

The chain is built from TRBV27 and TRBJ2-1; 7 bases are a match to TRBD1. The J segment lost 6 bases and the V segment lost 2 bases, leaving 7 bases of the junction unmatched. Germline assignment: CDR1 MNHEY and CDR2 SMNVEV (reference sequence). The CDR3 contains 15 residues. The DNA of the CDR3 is TGTGCCAGCAGTTTAGCCTCCACAGGGGCCAATGAGCAGTTCTTC. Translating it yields CASSLASTGANEQFF.

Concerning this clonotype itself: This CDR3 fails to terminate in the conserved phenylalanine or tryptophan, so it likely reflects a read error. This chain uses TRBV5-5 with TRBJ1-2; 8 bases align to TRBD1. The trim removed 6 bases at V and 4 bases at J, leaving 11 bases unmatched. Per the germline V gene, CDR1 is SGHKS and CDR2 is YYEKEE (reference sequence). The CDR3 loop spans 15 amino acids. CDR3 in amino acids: CASTPTAGGIYGYTC. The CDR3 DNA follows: TGTGCCAGCACCCCCACGGCAGGGGGCATCTATGGCTACACCTGC.

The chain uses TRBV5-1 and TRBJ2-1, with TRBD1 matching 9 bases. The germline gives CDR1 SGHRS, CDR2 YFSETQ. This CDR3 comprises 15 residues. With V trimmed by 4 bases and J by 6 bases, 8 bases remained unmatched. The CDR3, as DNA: TGCGCCAGCAGCCAATCCAGACAGGGGGGCAATGAGCAGTTCTTC. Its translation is CASSQSRQGGNEQFF.

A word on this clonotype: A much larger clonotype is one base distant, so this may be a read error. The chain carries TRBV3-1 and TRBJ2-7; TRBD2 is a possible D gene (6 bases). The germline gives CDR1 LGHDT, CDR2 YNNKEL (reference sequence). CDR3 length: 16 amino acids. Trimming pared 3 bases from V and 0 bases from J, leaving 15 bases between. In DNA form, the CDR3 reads TGTGCCAGCAGCCAGGGGGGAATCTACATCTCCTACGAGCAGTACTTC. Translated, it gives CASSQGGIYISYEQYF.

In DNA form, the CDR3 reads TGTGCCAGCAGTGTCGGGGCCCTGGAGACCCAGTACTTC. This encodes CASSVGALETQYF. The V call is TRBV25-1, the J call TRBJ2-5; D tentatively fits TRBD1 or TRBD2 (5 bases each). The V gene's germline CDR1 is MGHDK and CDR2 SYGVNS. The CDR3 extends over 13 amino acids. V was cut by 4 bases and J by 5 bases, with 11 bases left in between.